This T cell receptor (beta chain) emerged from a study of T cell responses to AZD1222 COVID-19 vaccine. Study-level findings and limits: CD4 TCRs covered the whole spike, strongest at regions 160-218 and 743-854. The donors showed a predominance of white British ancestry and of females, with possible underestimation of clonal diversity. Baseline antibody screening turned up just a handful of seropositive AZD1222 recipients. An increase in Spike-specific TCR breadth and depth was observed after two AZD1222 doses.

Sequencing used immunoSEQ multiplex PCR; TCRdb keeps in-frame clones, though not all of them. The sample consists of 100,000 to 150,000 clones, 90% to 95% of them appearing once. This clone was seen more than once but under ten times. The antigen is not known. The CDR3 covers 17 residues. The germline CDR1 and CDR2 sequences are LNHDA and SQIVND (reference sequence). V shed 5 bases and J 3 bases; nucleotides not matched to a gene: 13. V gene TRBV19 combines with J gene TRBJ2-4; 7 bases map to TRBD1. This sample comprised peripheral blood, obtained on day 0 of AZD1222 vaccination. This clonotype originated in an adult in good health. CDR3 loop: CASSAHRGPLNKNIQYF. The CDR3 nucleotides are TGTGCCAGTAGTGCCCACAGGGGCCCCTTGAACAAAAACATTCAGTACTTC.